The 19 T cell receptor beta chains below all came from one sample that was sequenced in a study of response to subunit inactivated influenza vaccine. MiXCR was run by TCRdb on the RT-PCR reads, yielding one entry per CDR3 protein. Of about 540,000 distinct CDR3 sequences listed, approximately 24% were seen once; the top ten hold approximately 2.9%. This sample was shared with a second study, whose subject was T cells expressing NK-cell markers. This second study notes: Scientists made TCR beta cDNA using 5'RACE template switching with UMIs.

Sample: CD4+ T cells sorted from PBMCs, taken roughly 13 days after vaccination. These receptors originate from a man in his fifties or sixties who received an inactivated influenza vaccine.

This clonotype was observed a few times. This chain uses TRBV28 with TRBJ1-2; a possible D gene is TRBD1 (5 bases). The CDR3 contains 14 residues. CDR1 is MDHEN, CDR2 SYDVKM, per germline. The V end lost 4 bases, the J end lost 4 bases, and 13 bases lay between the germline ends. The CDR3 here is CASSYVRDGYGYTF. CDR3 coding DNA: TGTGCCAGCAGTTATGTCCGGGACGGCTATGGCTACACCTTC.

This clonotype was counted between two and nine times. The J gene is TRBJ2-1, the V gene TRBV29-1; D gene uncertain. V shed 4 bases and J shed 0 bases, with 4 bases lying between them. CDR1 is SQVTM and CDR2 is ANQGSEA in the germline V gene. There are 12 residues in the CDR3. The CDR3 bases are TGCAGCGTTGGCCCCTCCTACAATGAGCAGTTCTTC. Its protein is CSVGPSYNEQFF.

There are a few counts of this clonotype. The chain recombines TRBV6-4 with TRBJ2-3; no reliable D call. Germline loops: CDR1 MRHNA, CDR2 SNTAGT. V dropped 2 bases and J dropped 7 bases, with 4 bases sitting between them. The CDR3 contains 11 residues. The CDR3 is CASSDGYTQYF. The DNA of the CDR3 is TGTGCCAGCAGTGACGGTTATACGCAGTATTTT.

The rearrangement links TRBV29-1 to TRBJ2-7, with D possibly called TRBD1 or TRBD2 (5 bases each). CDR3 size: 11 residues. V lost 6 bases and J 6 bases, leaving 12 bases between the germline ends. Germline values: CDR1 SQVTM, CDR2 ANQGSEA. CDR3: CSVSSGTEQYF. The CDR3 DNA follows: TGCAGCGTCTCCTCAGGGACCGAGCAGTACTTC.

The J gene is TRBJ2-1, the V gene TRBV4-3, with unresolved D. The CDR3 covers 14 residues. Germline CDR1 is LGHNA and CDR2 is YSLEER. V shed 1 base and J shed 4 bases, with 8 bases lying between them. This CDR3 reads CASSQVMLYNEQFF. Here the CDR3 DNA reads TGCGCCAGCAGCCAAGTTATGCTTTACAATGAGCAGTTCTTC.

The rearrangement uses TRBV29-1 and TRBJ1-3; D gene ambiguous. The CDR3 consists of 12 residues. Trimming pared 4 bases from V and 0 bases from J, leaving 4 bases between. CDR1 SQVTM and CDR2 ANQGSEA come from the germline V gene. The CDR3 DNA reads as TGCAGCGTTGTCCTCTCTGGAAACACCATATATTTT. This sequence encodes CSVVLSGNTIYF.

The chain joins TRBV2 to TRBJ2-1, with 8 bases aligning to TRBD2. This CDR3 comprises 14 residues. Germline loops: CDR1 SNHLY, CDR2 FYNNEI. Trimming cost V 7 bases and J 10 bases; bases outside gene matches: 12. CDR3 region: CASKDGRAGREQFF. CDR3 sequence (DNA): TGTGCCAGCAAGGACGGGAGGGCCGGAAGGGAGCAGTTCTTC.

The CDR3 sequence is CASSVGYGTQYF. The CDR3 region has the DNA TGTGCCAGCAGCGTGGGGTATGGTACGCAGTATTTT. The V and J genes are TRBV3-1 and TRBJ2-3; D remains ambiguous. Germline values: CDR1 LGHDT, CDR2 YNNKEL (reference sequence). This CDR3 has 12 amino acids. V lost 5 bases, J lost 8 bases, and 11 bases lay in between.

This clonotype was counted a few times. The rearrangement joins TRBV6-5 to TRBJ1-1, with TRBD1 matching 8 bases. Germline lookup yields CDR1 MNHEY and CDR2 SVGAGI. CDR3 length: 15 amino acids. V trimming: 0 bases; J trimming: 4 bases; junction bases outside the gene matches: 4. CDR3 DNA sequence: TGTGCCAGCAGTTACTCGGACAGGGAGGGCACTGAAGCTTTCTTT. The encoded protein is CASSYSDREGTEAFF.

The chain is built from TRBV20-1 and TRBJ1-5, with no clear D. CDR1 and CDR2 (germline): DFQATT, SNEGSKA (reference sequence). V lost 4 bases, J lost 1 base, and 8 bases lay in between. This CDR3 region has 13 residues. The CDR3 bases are TGCAGTGCTATGTTCGGGAGCAATCAGCCCCAGCATTTT. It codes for CSAMFGSNQPQHF.

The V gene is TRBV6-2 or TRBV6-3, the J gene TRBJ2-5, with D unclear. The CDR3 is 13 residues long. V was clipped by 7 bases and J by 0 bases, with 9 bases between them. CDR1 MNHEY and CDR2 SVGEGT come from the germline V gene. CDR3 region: CASKSPDQETQYF. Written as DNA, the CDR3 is TGTGCCAGCAAATCCCCCGACCAAGAGACCCAGTACTTC.

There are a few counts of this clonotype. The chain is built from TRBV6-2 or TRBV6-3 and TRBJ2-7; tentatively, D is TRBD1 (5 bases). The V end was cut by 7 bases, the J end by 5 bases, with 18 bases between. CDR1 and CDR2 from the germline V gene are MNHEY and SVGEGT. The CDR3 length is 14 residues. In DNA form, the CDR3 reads TGTGCCAGCACCAAGGGGAACAAAGTGGACGAGCAGTACTTC. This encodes CASTKGNKVDEQYF.

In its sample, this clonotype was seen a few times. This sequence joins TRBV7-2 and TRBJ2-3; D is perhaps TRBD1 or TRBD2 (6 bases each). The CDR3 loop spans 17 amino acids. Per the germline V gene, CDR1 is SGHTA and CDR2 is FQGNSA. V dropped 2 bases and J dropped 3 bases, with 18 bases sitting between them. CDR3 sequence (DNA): TGTGCCAGCAGCTTACGGCAGGGGAGGCTAAGTACAGATACGCAGTATTTT. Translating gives CASSLRQGRLSTDTQYF. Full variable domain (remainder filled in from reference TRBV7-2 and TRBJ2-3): GAGVSQSPSNKVTEKGKDVELRCDPISGHTALYWYRQSLGQGLEFLIYFQGNSAPDKSGLPSDRFSAERTGGSVSTLTIQRTQQEDSAVYLCASSLRQGRLSTDTQYFGPGTRLTVL.

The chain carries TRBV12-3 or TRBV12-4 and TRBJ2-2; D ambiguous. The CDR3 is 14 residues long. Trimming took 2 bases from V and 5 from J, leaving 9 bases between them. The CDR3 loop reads CASSLSRLTGELFF. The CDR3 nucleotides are TGTGCCAGCAGTTTATCGCGGCTTACCGGGGAGCTGTTTTTT.

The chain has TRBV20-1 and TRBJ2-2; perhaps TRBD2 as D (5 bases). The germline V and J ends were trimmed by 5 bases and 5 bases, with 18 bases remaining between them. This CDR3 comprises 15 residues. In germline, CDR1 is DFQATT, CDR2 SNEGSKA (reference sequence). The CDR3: CSAPEPSGGTGELFF. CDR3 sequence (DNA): TGCAGTGCTCCCGAGCCCAGCGGAGGAACCGGGGAGCTGTTTTTT.

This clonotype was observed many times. The chain's CDR3 is CASSLASGEGAQHF. As DNA, the CDR3 is TGCGCCAGCAGCTTGGCGTCAGGGGAAGGGGCCCAGCATTTT. The chain joins TRBV5-1 to TRBJ1-5, with D perhaps TRBD1 (6 bases). The CDR3 totals 14 residues. The V gene's germline CDR1 is SGHRS and CDR2 YFSETQ. Trimming left V 0 bases short and J 11 bases short, with 15 bases between.

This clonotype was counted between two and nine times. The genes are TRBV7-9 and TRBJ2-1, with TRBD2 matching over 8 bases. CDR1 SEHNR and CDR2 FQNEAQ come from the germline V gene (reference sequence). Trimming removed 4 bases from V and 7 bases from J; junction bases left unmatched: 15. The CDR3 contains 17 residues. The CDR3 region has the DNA TGTGCCAGCAGCTCCCGCGGGACTAGGGGACTTCGGAATGAGCAGTTCTTC. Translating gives CASSSRGTRGLRNEQFF.

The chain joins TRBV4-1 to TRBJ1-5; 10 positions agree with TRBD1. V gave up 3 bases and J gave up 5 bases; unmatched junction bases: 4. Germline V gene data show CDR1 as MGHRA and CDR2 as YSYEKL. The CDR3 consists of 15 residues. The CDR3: CASSHQTGGDQPQHF. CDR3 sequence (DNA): TGCGCCAGCAGCCATCAGACAGGGGGCGATCAGCCCCAGCATTTT.

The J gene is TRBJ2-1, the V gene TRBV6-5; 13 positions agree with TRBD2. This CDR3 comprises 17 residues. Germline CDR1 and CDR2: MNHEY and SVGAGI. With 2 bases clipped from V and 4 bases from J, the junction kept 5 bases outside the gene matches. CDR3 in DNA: TGTGCCAGCAGTTACGCCGGACTAGCGGGGGTGTACAATGAGCAGTTCTTC. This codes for CASSYAGLAGVYNEQFF.